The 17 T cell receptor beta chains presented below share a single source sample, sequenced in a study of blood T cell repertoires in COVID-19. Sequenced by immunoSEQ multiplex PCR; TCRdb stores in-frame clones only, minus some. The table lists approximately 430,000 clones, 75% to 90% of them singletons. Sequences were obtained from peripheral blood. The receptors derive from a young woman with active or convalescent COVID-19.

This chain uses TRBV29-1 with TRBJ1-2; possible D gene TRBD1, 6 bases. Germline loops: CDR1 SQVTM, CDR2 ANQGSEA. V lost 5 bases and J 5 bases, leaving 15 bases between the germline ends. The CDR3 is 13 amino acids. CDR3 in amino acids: CSVIVGQGYGYTF. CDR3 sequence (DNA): TGCAGCGTTATTGTGGGTCAGGGGTATGGCTACACCTTC.

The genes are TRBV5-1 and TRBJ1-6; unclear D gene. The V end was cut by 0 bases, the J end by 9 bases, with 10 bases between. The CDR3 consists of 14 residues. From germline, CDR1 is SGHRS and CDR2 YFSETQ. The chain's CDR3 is CASSLGREGSPLHF. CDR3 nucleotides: TGCGCCAGCAGCTTGGGACGAGAGGGTTCACCCCTCCACTTT.

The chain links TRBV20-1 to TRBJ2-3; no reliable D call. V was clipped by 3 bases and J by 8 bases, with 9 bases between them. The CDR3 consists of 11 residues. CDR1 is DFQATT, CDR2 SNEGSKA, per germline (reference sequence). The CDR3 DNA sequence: TGCAGTGCTAGCTGGTCTATTACGCAGTATTTT. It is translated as CSASWSITQYF.

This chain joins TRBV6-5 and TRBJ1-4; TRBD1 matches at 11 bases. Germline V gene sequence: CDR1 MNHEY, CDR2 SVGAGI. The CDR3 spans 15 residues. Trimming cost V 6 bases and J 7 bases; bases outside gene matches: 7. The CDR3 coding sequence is TGTGCCAGCAGAGGCGGACAGGGGGCAGTTGAAAAACTGTTTTTT. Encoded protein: CASRGGQGAVEKLFF.

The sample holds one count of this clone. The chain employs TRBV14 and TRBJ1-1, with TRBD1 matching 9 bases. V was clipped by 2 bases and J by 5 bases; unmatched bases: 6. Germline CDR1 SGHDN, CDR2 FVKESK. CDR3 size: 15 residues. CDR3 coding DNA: TGTGCCAGCAGCCAAAACAGGGGGCGCGGGACTGAAGCTTTCTTT. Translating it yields CASSQNRGRGTEAFF.

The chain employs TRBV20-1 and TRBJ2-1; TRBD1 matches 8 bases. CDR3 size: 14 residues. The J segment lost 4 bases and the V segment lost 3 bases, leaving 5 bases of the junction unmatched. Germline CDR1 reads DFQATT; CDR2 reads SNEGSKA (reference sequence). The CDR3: CSASSGTGYNEQFF. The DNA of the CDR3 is TGCAGTGCTAGTAGTGGGACAGGTTACAATGAGCAGTTCTTC.

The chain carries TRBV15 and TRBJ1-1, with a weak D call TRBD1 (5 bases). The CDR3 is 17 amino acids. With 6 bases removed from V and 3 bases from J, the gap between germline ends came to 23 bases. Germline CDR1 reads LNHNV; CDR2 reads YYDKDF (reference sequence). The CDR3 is CATSRLDGGAWDTEAFF. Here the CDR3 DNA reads TGTGCCACCAGTAGGTTGGATGGAGGGGCATGGGACACTGAAGCTTTCTTT.

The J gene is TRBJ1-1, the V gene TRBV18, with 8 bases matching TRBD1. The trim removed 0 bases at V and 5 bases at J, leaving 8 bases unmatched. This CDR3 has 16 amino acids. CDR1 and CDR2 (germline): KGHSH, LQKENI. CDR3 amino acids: CASSPPGQGGTTEAFF. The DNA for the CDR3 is TGTGCCAGCTCACCACCTGGACAGGGAGGAACAACTGAAGCTTTCTTT. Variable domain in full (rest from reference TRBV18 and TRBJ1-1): NAGVMQNPRHLVRRRGQEARLRCSPMKGHSHVYWYRQLPEEGLKFMVYLQKENIIDESGMPKERFSAEFPKEGPSILRIQQVVRGDSAAYFCASSPPGQGGTTEAFFGQGTRLTVV.

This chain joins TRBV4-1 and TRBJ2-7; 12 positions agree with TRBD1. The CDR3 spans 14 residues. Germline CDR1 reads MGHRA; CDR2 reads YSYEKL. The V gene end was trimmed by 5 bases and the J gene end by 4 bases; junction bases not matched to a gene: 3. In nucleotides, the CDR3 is TGCGCCAGCAGCACGGGACAGGGGGCATACGAGCAGTACTTC. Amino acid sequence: CASSTGQGAYEQYF.

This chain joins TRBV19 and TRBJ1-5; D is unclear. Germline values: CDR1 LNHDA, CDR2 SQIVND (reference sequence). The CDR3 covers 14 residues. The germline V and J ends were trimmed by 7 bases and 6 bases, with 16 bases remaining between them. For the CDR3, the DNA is TGTGCCAGTATAGGGAGCGAGGTGTCTCAGCCCCAGCATTTT. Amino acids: CASIGSEVSQPQHF.

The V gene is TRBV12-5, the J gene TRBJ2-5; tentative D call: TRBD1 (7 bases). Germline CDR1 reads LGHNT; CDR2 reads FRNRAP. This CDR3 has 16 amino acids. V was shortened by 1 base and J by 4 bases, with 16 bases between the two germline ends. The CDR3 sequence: CASGLGTRQGGETQYF. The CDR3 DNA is TGTGCTAGTGGTTTGGGTACGAGGCAGGGGGGAGAGACCCAGTACTTC.

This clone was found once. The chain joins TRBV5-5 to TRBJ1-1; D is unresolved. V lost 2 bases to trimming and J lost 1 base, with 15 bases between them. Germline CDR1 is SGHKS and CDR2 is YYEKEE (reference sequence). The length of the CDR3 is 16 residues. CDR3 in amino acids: CASSLEEAGWNTEAFF. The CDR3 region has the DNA TGTGCCAGCAGCTTAGAGGAGGCCGGTTGGAACACTGAAGCTTTCTTT. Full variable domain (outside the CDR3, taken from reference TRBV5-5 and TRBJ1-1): DAGVTQSPTHLIKTRGQQVTLRCSPISGHKSVSWYQQVLGQGPQFIFQYYEKEERGRGNFPDRFSARQFPNYSSELNVNALLLGDSALYLCASSLEEAGWNTEAFFGQGTRLTVV.

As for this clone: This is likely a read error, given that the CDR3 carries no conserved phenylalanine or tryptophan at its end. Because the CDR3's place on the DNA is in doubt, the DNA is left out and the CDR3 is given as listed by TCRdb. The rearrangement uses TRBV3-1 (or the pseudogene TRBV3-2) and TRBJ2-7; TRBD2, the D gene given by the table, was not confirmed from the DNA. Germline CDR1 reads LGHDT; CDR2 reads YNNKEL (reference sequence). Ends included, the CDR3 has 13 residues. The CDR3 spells CASSQAQDSGAVY.

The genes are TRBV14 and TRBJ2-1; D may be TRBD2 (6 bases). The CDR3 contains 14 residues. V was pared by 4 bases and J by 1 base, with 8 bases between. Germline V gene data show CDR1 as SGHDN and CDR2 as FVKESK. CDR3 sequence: CASSLRGSYNEQFF. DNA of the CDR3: TGTGCCAGCAGCCTTCGGGGGTCCTACAATGAGCAGTTCTTC.

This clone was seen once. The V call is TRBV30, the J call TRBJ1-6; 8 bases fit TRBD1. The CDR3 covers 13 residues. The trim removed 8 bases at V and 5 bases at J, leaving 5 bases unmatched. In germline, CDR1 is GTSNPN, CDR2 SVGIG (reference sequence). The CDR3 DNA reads TGTGCCAGAACGACAGGGGATAATTCACCCCTCCACTTT. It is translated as CARTTGDNSPLHF.

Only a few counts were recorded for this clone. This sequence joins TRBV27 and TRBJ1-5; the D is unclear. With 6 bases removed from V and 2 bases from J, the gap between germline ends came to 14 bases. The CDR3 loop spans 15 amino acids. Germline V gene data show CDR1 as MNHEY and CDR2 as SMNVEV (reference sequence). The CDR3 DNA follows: TGTGCCAGCAGGTCACTTCGGCAGGGCAATCAGCCCCAGCATTTT. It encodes CASRSLRQGNQPQHF.

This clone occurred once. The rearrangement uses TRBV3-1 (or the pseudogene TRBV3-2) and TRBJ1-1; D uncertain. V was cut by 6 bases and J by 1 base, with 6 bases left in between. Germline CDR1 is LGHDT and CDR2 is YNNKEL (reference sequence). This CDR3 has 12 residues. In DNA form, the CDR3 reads TGTGCCAGCAGTGTAGCGAACACTGAAGCTTTCTTT. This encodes CASSVANTEAFF.